This T cell receptor (beta chain) was sequenced in a study of cytomegalovirus exposure and HLA in healthy donors. Study-wide results and caveats: Confirmation was obtained in vitro that three CMV-associated chains are specific for CMV antigens. Subsequent analysis of the approximately 110 validation repertoires found a tendency for first-cohort TCR clusters to co-occur. A list of 150 to 200 TCR beta chains associated with cytomegalovirus was given. Rare TCR sequences dominated, though some public TCRs recurred in many donors.

Germline CDR1 MGHDK, CDR2 SYGVNS. V was clipped by 2 bases and J by 5 bases, with 7 bases between them. The CDR3 spans 12 residues. Comment on this clone: The antigen is not known.

Profiling relied on immunoSEQ multiplex PCR, and the TCRdb table lists in-frame clones only, not all of them. The sample consists of roughly 250,000 clones, about 90% of them appearing once. The specimen was PBMCs. This chain links TRBV25-1 with TRBJ2-7, with D unclear. The source is a young woman in good health and CMV-seropositive. The CDR3 protein is CASSELRDEQYF. CDR3 nucleotide sequence: TGTGCCAGCAGTGAACTCCGGGACGAGCAGTACTTC.